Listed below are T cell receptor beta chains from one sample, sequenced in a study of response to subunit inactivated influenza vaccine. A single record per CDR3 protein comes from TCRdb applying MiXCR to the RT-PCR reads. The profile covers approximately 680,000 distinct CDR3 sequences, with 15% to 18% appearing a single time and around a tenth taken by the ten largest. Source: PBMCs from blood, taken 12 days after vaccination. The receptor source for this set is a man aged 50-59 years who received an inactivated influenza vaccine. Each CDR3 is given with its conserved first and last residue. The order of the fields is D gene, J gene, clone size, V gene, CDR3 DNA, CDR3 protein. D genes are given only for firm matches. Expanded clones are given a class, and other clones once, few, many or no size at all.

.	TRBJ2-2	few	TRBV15	TGTGCCACCAGCTCAGATACGGCACAGGTGGCCACCGGGGAGCTGTTTTTT	CATSSDTAQVATGELFF
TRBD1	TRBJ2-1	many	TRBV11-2	TGTGCCAGCAGCTTAGGGACAGGTCTCAATGAGCAGTTCTTC	CASSLGTGLNEQFF
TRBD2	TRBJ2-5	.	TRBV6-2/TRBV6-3	TGTGCCAGCAGTTACCTGGGACTAGCGGTTGAGACCCAGTACTTC	CASSYLGLAVETQYF
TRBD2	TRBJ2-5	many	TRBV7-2	TGTGCCAGCAGCTTAACGACTAGCGGGGGCCTGGAGGAGACCCAGTACTTC	CASSLTTSGGLEETQYF
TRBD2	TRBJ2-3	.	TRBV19	TGTGCCAGTAGTATCCTTTTGCTAGCGGGATTGTCAGATACGCAGTATTTT	CASSILLLAGLSDTQYF
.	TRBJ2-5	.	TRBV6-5	TGTGCCAGCAGTTACGGGACCTCCACGGGGACCCAGTACTTC	CASSYGTSTGTQYF
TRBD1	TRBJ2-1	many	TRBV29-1	TGCAGCGTAAACAGGGGGAGCTCCTACAATGAGCAGTTCTTC	CSVNRGSSYNEQFF
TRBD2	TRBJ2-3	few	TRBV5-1	TGCGCCAGCAGCTTGGGGACTAGCGGGGGGGCAGATACGCAGTATTTT	CASSLGTSGGADTQYF
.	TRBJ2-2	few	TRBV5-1	TGCGCCAGCAGCTTGGGGACAGCGTACACCGGGGAGCTGTTTTTT	CASSLGTAYTGELFF
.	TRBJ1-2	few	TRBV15	TGTGCCACCAGGGATCGAGGTGCCAATGGCTACACCTTC	CATRDRGANGYTF
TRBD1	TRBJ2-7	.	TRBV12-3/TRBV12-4	TGTGCCAGCAGTTATCCACCCTACAGGGGGCGGAGGTACGAGCAGTACTTC	CASSYPPYRGRRYEQYF
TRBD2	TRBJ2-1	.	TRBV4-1	TGCGCCAGCAGCAACCTTAGGAGCGGGAGTGCCAATGAGCAGTTCTTC	CASSNLRSGSANEQFF
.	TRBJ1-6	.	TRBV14	TGTGCCAGCAGCCGCTACAGCTCCTATAATTCACCCCTCCACTTT	CASSRYSSYNSPLHF